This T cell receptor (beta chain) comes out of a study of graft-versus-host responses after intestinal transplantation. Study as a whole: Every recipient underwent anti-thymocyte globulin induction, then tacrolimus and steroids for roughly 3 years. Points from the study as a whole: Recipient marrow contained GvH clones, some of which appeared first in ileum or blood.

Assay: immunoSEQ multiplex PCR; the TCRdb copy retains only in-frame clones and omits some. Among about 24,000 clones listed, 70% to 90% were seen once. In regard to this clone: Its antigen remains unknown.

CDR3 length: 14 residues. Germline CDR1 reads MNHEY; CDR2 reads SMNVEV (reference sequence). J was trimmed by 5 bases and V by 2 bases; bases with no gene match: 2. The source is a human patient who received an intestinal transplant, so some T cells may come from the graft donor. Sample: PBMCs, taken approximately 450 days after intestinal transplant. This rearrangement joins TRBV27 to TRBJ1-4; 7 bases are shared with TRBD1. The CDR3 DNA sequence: TGTGCCAGCAGTTTAGTACAGGGGAATGAAAAACTGTTTTTT. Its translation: CASSLVQGNEKLFF.